This TCR beta chain derives from a study of blood T cells in healthy people across ages. Study information: Researchers report that template switching captured about one barcoded beta molecule per two T cells. Findings and caveats of the study: It was found that TCR beta diversity correlated strongly with the percentage of naive T cells.

V gave up 8 bases and J gave up 7 bases, with 18 bases separating them. The CDR3 is 14 amino acids. CDR1 is MDHEN and CDR2 is SYDVKM in the germline V gene. Comments on this clonotype: Its antigen is undetermined.

A second roughly 7 to 11 cycle PCR used barcoded and J-beta primers. Every single cDNA molecule received a tag from a template-switch adaptor with 12 random nucleotides. TCRdb processed the 5' RACE reads anew with MiXCR; each CDR3 protein has one entry. The top ten hold less than 8% of the sample, which has more than 1,400,000 distinct CDR3 sequences, 42% seen once. This chain uses TRBV28 with TRBJ2-4, with D perhaps being TRBD1 or TRBD2 (7 bases each). Sequenced: blood. This receptor was identified in a woman under 30 in good health. The CDR3 DNA reads TGTGCCAGCGACCCCCGACAGGGAGGGAACATTCAGTACTTC. Translation: CASDPRQGGNIQYF.